This TCR beta chain was sequenced for a study of cytomegalovirus exposure and HLA in healthy donors. Study outcomes and limitations: The study listed approximately 160 cytomegalovirus-associated TCR beta chains. It was in a later analysis that TCR association rates were seen to vary by HLA locus, highest for DRB1 and lowest for HLA-C.

Trimming at V came to 7 bases and at J to 7 bases, leaving 10 bases not matched to a gene. The length of the CDR3 is 14 residues. The germline V gene encodes CDR1 SNHLY and CDR2 FYNNEI. A single count supports this clone. The antigen remains unidentified. The study ran its PCR with 60 Vbeta and 13 Jbeta primers. Sequencing was performed with immunoSEQ multiplex PCR; in TCRdb, only in-frame clones are kept and a portion is missing. Among 200,000 to 250,000 clones listed, 60% to 80% were seen once. The gene calls are TRBV2 and TRBJ2-5, with 9 nucleotides matching TRBD1. The TCR sequence derives from a woman aged 30 to 39 in good health and CMV-seronegative. The sequenced material came from PBMCs. The CDR3 DNA is TGTGCCAGCATCCGGGACAGGGCCCTTGGGACCCAGTACTTC. It is translated as CASIRDRALGTQYF.